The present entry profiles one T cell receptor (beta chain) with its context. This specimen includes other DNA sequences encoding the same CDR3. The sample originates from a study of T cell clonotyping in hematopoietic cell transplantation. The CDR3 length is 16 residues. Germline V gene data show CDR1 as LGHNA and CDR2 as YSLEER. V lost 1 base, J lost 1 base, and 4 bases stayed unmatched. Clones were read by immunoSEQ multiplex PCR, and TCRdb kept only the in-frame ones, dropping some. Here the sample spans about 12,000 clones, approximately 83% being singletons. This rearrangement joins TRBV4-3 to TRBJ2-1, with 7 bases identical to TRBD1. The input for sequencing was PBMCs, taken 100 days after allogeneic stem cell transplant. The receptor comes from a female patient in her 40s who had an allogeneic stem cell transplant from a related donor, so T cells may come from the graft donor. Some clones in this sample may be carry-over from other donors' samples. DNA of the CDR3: TGCGCCAGCAGCCAAGGCCGCAGGGGGTCCTACAATGAGCAGTTCTTC. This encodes CASSQGRRGSYNEQFF.